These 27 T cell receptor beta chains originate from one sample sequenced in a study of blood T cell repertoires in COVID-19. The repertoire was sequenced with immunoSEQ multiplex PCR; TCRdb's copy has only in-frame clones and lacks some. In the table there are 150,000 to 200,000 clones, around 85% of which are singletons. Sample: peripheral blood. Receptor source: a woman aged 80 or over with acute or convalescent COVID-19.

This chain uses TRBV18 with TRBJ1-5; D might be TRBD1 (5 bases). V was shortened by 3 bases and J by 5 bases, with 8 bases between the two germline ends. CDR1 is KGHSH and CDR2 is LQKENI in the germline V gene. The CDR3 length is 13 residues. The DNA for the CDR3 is TGTGCCAGCTCACCGACAGACCATCAGCCCCAGCATTTT. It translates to CASSPTDHQPQHF. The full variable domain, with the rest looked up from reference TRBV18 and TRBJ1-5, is NAGVMQNPRHLVRRRGQEARLRCSPMKGHSHVYWYRQLPEEGLKFMVYLQKENIIDESGMPKERFSAEFPKEGPSILRIQQVVRGDSAAYFCASSPTDHQPQHFGDGTRLSIL.

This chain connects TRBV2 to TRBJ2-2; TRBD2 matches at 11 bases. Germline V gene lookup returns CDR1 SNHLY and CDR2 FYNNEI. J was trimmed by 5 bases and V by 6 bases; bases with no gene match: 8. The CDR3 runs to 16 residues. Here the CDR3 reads CASRDRLAGRTGELFF. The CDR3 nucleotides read TGTGCCAGCAGGGACCGACTAGCGGGGCGGACCGGGGAGCTGTTTTTT.

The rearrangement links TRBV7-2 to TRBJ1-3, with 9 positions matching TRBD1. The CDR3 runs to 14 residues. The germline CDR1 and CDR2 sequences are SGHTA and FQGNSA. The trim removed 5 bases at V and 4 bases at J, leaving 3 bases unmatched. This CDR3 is CASSGTGNGNTIYF. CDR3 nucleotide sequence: TGTGCCAGCAGCGGGACAGGGAACGGAAACACCATATATTTT.

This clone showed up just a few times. The DNA of the CDR3 is TGTGCCAGCAGCTTAGGCAGGGTAGGCTACGAGCAGTACTTC. It codes for CASSLGRVGYEQYF. The V call is TRBV7-8, the J call TRBJ2-7; D might be TRBD1 (5 bases). The germline gives CDR1 SGHVS, CDR2 FQNEAQ. The CDR3 sequence is 14 residues long. V was clipped by 1 base and J by 3 bases, with 10 bases between them. Filled out from reference TRBV7-8 and TRBJ2-7, the complete variable domain reads GAGVSQSPRYKVAKRGQDVALRCDPISGHVSLFWYQQALGQGPEFLTYFQNEAQLDKSGLPSDRFFAERPEGSVSTLKIQRTQQEDSAVYLCASSLGRVGYEQYFGPGTRLTVT.

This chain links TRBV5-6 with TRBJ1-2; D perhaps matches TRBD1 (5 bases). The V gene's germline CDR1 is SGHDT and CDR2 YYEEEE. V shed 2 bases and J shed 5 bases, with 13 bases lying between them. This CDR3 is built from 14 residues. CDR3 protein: CASSFRRVGYGYTF. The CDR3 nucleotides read TGTGCCAGCAGCTTCCGCAGGGTAGGGTATGGCTACACCTTC.

The CDR3 here is CASSARDSSGNTIYF. The CDR3 bases are TGTGCCAGCAGCGCCCGGGACAGCTCTGGAAACACCATATATTTT. This chain joins TRBV7-8 and TRBJ1-3; 7 nucleotides align to TRBD1. The junction had 4 bases not matched to a gene; V was cut back by 5 bases and J by 0 bases. The CDR3 is 15 amino acids. Germline V gene lookup returns CDR1 SGHVS and CDR2 FQNEAQ.

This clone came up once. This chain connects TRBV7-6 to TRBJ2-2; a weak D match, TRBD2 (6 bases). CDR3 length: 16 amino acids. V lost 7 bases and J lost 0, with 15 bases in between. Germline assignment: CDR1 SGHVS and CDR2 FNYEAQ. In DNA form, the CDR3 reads TGTGCCAGCACCCTGGGGCTAGCGACGAACACCGGGGAGCTGTTTTTT. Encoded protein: CASTLGLATNTGELFF.

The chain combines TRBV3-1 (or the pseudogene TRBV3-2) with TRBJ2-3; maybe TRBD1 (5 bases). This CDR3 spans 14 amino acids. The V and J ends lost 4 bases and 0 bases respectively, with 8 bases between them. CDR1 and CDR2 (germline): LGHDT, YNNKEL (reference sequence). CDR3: CASSRRGSTDTQYF. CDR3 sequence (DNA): TGTGCCAGCAGCCGAAGGGGTAGCACAGATACGCAGTATTTT.

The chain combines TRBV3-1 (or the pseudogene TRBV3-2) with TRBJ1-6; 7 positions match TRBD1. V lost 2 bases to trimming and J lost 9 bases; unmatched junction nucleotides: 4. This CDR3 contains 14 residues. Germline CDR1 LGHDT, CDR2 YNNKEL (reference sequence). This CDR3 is CASSQWQGGSPLHF. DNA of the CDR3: TGTGCCAGCAGCCAATGGCAGGGGGGTTCACCCCTCCACTTT.

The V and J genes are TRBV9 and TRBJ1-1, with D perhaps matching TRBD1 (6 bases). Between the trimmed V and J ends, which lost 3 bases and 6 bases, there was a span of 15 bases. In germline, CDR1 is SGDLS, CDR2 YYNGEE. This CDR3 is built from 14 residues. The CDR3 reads CASSGGPLNAEAFF. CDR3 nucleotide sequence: TGTGCCAGCAGCGGGGGGCCACTAAACGCTGAAGCTTTCTTT.

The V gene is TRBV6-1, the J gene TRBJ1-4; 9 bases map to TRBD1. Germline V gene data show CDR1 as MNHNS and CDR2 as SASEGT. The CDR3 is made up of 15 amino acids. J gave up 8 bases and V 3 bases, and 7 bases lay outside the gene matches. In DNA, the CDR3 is TGTGCCAGCAGTGAGGGGGGGACAGGGTTGGAAAAACTGTTTTTT. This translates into CASSEGGTGLEKLFF.

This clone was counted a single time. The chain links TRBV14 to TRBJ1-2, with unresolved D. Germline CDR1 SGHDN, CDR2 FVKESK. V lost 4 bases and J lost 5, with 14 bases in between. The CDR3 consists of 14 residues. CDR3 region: CASSPHGGLYGYTF. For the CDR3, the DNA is TGTGCCAGCAGCCCTCACGGAGGGCTATATGGCTACACCTTC.

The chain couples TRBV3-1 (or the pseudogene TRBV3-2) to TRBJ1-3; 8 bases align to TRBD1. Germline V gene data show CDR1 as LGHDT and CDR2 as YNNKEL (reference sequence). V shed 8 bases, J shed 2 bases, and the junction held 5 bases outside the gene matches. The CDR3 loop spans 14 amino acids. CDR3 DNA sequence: TGTGCCAGCGCACAGGGGGTAGCTGGAAACACCATATATTTT. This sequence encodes CASAQGVAGNTIYF.

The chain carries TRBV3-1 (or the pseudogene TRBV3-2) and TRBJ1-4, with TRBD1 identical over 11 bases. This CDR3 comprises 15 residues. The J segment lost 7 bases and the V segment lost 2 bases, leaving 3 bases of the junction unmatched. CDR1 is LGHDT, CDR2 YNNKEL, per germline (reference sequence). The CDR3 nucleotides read TGTGCCAGCAGCCAACGGGACAGGGGGGGTGAAAAACTGTTTTTT. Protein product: CASSQRDRGGEKLFF.

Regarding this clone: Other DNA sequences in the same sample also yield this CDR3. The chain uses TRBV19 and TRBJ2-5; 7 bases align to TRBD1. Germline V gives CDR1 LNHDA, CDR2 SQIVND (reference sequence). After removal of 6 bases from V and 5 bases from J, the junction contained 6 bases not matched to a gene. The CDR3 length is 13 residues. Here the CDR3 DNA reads TGTGCCAGTAGCCCCCCAGGGGGTGAGACCCAGTACTTC. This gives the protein CASSPPGGETQYF.

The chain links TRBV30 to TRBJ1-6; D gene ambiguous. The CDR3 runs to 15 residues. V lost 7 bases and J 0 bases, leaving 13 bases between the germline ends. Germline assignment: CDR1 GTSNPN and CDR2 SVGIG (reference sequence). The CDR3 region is CAYPPGSSYNSPLHF. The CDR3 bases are TGTGCCTACCCCCCCGGGAGCTCCTATAATTCACCCCTCCACTTT. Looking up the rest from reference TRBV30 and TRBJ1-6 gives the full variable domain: SQTIHQWPATLVQPVGSPLSLECTVEGTSNPNLYWYRQAAGRGLQLLFYSVGIGQISSEVPQNLSASRPQDRQFILSSKKLLLSDSGFYLCAYPPGSSYNSPLHFGNGTRLTVT.

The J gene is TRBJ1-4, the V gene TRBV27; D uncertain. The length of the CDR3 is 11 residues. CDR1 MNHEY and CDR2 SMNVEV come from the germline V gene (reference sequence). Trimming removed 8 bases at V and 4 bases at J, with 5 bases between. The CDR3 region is CASEVNEKLFF. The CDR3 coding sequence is TGTGCCAGCGAGGTTAATGAAAAACTGTTTTTT.

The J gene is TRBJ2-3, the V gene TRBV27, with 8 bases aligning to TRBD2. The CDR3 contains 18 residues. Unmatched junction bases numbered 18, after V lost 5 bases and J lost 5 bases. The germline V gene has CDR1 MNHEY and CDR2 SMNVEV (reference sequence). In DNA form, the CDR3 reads TGTGCCAGCAGTCCGACCGGGACTAGGAGTTCTAAAAAAGATACGCAGTATTTT. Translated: CASSPTGTRSSKKDTQYF.

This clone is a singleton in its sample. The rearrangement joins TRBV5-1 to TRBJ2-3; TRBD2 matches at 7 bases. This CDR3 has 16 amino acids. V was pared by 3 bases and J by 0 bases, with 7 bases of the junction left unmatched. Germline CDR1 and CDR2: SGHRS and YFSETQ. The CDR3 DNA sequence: TGCGCCAGCAGCTCCCTGGGGGGGACTAGCACAGATACGCAGTATTTT. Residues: CASSSLGGTSTDTQYF.

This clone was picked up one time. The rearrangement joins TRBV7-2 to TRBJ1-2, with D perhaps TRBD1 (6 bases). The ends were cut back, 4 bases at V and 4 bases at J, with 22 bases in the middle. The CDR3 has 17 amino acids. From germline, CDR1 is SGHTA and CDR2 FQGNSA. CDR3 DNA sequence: TGTGCCAGCAGCTCTGCACCGAAACAGGGTTCCCTCTATGGCTACACCTTC. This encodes CASSSAPKQGSLYGYTF.

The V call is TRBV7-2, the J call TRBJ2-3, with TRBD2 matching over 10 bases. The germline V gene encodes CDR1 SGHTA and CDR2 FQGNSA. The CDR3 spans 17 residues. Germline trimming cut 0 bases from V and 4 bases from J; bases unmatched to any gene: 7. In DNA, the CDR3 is TGTGCCAGCAGCTTAGCGCGAGCGGGGGGGCTCCCAGATACGCAGTATTTT. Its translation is CASSLARAGGLPDTQYF.

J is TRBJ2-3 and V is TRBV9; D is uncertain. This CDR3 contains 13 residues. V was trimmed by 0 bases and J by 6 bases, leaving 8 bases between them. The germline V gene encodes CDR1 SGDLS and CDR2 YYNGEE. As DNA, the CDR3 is TGTGCCAGCAGCGTAGACAGAAAGGATACGCAGTATTTT. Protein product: CASSVDRKDTQYF.

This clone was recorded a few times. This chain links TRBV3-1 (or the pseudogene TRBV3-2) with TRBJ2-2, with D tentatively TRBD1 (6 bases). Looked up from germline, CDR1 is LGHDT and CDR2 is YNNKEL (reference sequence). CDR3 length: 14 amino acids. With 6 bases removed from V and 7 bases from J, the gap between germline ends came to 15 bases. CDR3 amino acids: CASSHRQGHGELFF. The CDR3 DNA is TGTGCCAGCAGTCATAGGCAGGGACACGGGGAGCTGTTTTTT.

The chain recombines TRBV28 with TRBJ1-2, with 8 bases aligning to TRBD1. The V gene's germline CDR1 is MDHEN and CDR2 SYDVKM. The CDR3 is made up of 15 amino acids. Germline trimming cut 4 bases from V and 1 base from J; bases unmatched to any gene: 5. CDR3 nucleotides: TGTGCCAGCAGTTCTCAGACAGGGGTTAACTATGGCTACACCTTC. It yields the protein CASSSQTGVNYGYTF.

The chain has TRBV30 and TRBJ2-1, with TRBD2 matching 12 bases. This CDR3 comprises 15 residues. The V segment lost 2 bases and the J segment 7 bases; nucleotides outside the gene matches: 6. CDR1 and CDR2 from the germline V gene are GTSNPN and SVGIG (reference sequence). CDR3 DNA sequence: TGTGCCTGGAGTCCCGGACTAGCGGGGCATAATGAGCAGTTCTTC. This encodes CAWSPGLAGHNEQFF.

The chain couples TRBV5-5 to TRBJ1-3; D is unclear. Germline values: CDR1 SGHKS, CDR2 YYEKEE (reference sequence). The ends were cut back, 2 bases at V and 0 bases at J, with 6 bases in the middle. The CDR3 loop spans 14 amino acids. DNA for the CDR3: TGTGCCAGCAGCTTAACTTTCTCTGGAAACACCATATATTTT. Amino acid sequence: CASSLTFSGNTIYF.

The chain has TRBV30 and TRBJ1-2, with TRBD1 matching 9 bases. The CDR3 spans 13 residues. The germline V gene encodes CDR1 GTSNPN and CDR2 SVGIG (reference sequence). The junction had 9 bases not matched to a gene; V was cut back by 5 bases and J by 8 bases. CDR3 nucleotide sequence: TGTGCCTGGTTACTTCGACAGGGGGTAGGCTACACCTTC. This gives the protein CAWLLRQGVGYTF.